This TCR beta chain was captured by sequencing in a study of control samples from healthy donors and cancer patients. The CDR3 totals 14 residues. The V gene lost 5 bases and the J gene lost 3 bases, with 10 bases spanning the gap. CDR1 and CDR2 (germline): SGHTA, FQGNSA. Data came from immunoSEQ multiplex PCR; TCRdb stores just in-frame clones and leaves some out. This table holds approximately 180,000 clones, 94% found once. Sequencing used blood. This TCR was recovered from a woman younger than 35 in good health. V and J are TRBV7-2 and TRBJ1-4, with a tentative D call TRBD1 (5 bases). The CDR3 DNA reads TGTGCCAGCAGCCTGGGACGGTCTAATGAAAAACTGTTTTTT. This translates into CASSLGRSNEKLFF.